This T cell receptor (beta chain) was sequenced in a study of cytomegalovirus exposure and HLA in healthy donors (dated by TCRdb to about 2017). For the wider study: According to a later analysis, the 120 or so validation repertoires were produced on the same platform as the approximately 620 repertoires of the first cohort. The study aimed to test whether cataloging public T cell receptors could reveal signatures of past pathogen exposure. Along with the approximately 700-subject first cohort, a separate validation cohort of about 110 different subjects was used. To predict cytomegalovirus infection status, the study brought together high-throughput TCR immunosequencing, statistical association of individual TCRs with disease status, and machine learning. What the authors observed across the whole study: A later analysis lacked HLA typing for the validation cohort, so it scored co-occurrence in that cohort across all 110 or so repertoires. In vitro tests confirmed that three of the cytomegalovirus-associated TCR beta chains recognize cytomegalovirus antigens. In both the original and validation cohorts, the classifier was reported to diagnose cytomegalovirus status with high specificity and sensitivity. Subsequent analysis determined that TCRs grouped into clusters in the first cohort also showed a tendency toward co-occurrence across the roughly 120 validation repertoires, and roughly 95% of cluster scores exceeded 0. Across donors, most TCR sequences were observed very rarely, whereas some public TCRs were present in many individuals. The authors suggested that the approach could potentially be generalized to other disease states and immunological phenotypes. The study listed 150 to 200 TCR beta chains as associated with cytomegalovirus.

The junction shows trimming of 7 bases on V and 4 bases on J, and the gene matches do not reach 10 bases of it. The cysteine opens and the phenylalanine closes a CDR3 of 15 amino acids. Kept here is only the CDR3 DNA, which spans 45 bases and is read in frame from base 1. CDR1 and CDR2 were assigned from the germline V gene as MDHEN and SYDVKM. The donors belonged to the validation cohort of over a hundred subjects, which was separate from the approximately 700-subject first cohort. As for this clone: It lacks a known antigen. One base away there is no much larger clone; base qualities are not given.

Library generation was performed with the immunoSEQ multiplex PCR assay. Regarding the original processing steps: To diagnose cytomegalovirus status from the catalog of TCR beta chain sequences, a statistical classification framework was built. In its TCRdb copy, this immuneACCESS table keeps in-frame sequences only and misses some clones. Where compared with another copy, unresolved V genes explain less than half of these, and the others have no known cause. V, J and clone size are those of that table, while D and trimming were read from the DNA. Here the sample has 50,000 to 65,000 clones; approximately 95% occur a single time. The ten largest clones capture about 6.4% of the sample.

The rearrangement combines TRBV28 with TRBJ2-1, with 7 bases aligning to TRBD1. This TCR was recovered from a young woman in good health and CMV-seropositive. Sequencing was performed on PBMCs. The CDR3 region reads CASTSGGPLYNEQFF. The DNA reads TGTGCCAGCACCTCAGGGGGTCCCCTATACAATGAGCAGTTCTTC.